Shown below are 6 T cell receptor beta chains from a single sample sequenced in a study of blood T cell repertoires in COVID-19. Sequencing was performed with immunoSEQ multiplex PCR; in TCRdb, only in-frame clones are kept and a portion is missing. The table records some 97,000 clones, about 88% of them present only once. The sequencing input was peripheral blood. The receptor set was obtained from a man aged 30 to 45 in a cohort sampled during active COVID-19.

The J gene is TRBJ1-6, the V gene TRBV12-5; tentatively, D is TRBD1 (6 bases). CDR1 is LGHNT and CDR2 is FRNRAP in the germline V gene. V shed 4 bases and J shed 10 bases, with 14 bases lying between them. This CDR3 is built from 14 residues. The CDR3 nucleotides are TGTGCTAGTGGTTCTACAGGGAGGGGATCACCCCTCCACTTT. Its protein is CASGSTGRGSPLHF.

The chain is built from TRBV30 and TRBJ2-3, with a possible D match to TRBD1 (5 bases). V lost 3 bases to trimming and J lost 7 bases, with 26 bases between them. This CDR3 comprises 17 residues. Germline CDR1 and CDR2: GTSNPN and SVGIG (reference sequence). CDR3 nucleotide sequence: TGTGCCTGGAGGGGCGCAGCTATTGGGCAGGGTGGTTATACGCAGTATTTT. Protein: CAWRGAAIGQGGYTQYF. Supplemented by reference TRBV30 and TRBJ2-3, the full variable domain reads SQTIHQWPATLVQPVGSPLSLECTVEGTSNPNLYWYRQAAGRGLQLLFYSVGIGQISSEVPQNLSASRPQDRQFILSSKKLLLSDSGFYLCAWRGAAIGQGGYTQYFGPGTRLTVL.

The DNA of the CDR3 is TGCGCCAGCAAGGGTGCGGGGGAGTTGGAGACCCAGTACTTC. It translates to CASKGAGELETQYF. This chain links TRBV5-1 with TRBJ2-5; 7 positions match TRBD2. Trimming at V came to 6 bases and at J to 5 bases, leaving 10 bases not matched to a gene. Germline V gene data show CDR1 as SGHRS and CDR2 as YFSETQ. This CDR3 has 14 amino acids.

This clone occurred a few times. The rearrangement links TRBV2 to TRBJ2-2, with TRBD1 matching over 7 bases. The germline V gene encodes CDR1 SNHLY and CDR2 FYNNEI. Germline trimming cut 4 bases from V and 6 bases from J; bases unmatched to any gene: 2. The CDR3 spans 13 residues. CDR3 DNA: TGTGCCAGCAGTGGACAGGGTGCCGGGGAGCTGTTTTTT. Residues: CASSGQGAGELFF.

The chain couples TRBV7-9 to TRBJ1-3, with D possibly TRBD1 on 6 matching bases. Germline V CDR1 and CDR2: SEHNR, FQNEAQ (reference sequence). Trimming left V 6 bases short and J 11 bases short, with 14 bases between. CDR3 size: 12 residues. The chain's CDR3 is CASSHPTGSIYF. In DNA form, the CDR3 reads TGTGCCAGCAGTCACCCGACAGGTTCCATATATTTT.

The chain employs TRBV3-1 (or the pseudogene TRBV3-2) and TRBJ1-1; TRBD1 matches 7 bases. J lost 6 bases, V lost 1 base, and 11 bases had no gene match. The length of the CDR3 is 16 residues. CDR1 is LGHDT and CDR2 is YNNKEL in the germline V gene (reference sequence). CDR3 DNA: TGTGCCAGCAGCCAAGGATACGACAGGGTGCGCGCTGAAGCTTTCTTT. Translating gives CASSQGYDRVRAEAFF.